The 20 T cell receptor beta chains listed next were all sequenced from one sample in a study of human CD8 memory T cell subsets. Researchers made TCR beta libraries via UMI-labeled 5' RACE. From the 5' RACE reads, TCRdb lists one entry per CDR3 protein and no DNA. The specimen's table records under 7,000 distinct CDR3 sequences. Early memory CD8+ T cells that were CCR7+ PD-1+ TIGIT+ and had exhausted-like traits were the TPEX cells. Source material: CD8+ T cells from PBMCs. The receptors were sampled from a human donor in good health.

The rearrangement joins TRBV27 to TRBJ2-3; TCRdb gives TRBD2 as the D gene, but with no DNA this cannot be confirmed. Per germline, CDR1 MNHEY and CDR2 SMNVEV (reference sequence). The CDR3 covers 16 residues. The chain's CDR3 is CASSQGLAGAKDTQYF.

The gene calls are TRBV30 and TRBJ1-1. The CDR3 runs 13 residues. Germline V CDR1 and CDR2: GTSNPN, SVGIG (reference sequence). CDR3 protein: CATAFDHGTEAFF.

This chain links TRBV3-1 with TRBJ2-2; the TCRdb D gene call, TRBD2, has no DNA to confirm it. Looked up from germline, CDR1 is LGHDT and CDR2 is YNNKEL (reference sequence). CDR3 length equals 20 residues. This chain's CDR3 is CASSQERWFRGGGNTGELFF.

This clonotype is called medium-sized based on its frequency. The J gene is TRBJ1-1, the V gene TRBV28; the D gene TCRdb calls, TRBD1, cannot be checked with no DNA. The germline gives CDR1 MDHEN, CDR2 SYDVKM. This CDR3 is 11 amino acids long. The CDR3 protein is CASSRVSGAFF.

The chain recombines TRBV6-5 with TRBJ2-1. The CDR3 contains 11 residues. Germline lookup yields CDR1 MNHEY and CDR2 SVGAGI. CDR3 residues: CASTHVNEQFF.

In terms of frequency, this clonotype is medium-sized. This chain uses TRBV3-1 with TRBJ1-2. The germline V gene encodes CDR1 LGHDT and CDR2 YNNKEL (reference sequence). The CDR3 is made up of 16 amino acids. Here the CDR3 reads CASSQDSGRANYGYTF.

This rearrangement joins TRBV3-1 to TRBJ2-3; checking the TCRdb D call of TRBD2 is not possible without DNA. There are 13 residues in the CDR3. Germline lookup yields CDR1 LGHDT and CDR2 YNNKEL (reference sequence). The CDR3 spells CASSPLGADTQYF.

This clonotype is deemed medium-sized by its frequency. The genes are TRBV20-1 and TRBJ2-1; TCRdb picks TRBD2, but there is no DNA to check that call. From germline, CDR1 is DFQATT and CDR2 SNEGSKA (reference sequence). This CDR3 region has 18 residues. The CDR3 is CSAPPATSGRVTYNEQFF.

This chain joins TRBV20-1 and TRBJ2-3; TCRdb proposes TRBD2, but this gene call is untestable without DNA. This CDR3 has 14 residues. Germline V gene data show CDR1 as DFQATT and CDR2 as SNEGSKA (reference sequence). The CDR3 loop reads CSARDEGSEDTQYF.

This clonotype is medium-sized (0.01 to 0.1%) by frequency. The V and J genes are TRBV20-1 and TRBJ2-3; no DNA is available, so the TRBD1 call from TCRdb remains unchecked. The germline gives CDR1 DFQATT, CDR2 SNEGSKA (reference sequence). The CDR3 has 16 residues. The CDR3 region is CSARTGASAPTDTQYF.

According to its frequency, this clonotype is medium-sized. The chain uses TRBV7-2 and TRBJ1-2. Germline lookup yields CDR1 SGHTA and CDR2 FQGNSA. The CDR3 is 14 residues long. The CDR3 loop reads CASSLSGIDYGYTF.

The chain uses TRBV2 and TRBJ2-3; TCRdb names TRBD2, which stays unverified in the absence of DNA. Germline-derived CDR1 and CDR2 are SNHLY and FYNNEI. This CDR3 is 16 amino acids long. The CDR3 reads CASSEARGVNTDTQYF.

V usage is TRBV7-9 and J usage is TRBJ2-5. The CDR3 runs 12 residues. Germline CDR1 is SEHNR and CDR2 is FQNEAQ (reference sequence). The CDR3 region is CASSLAGEAQYF.

The rearrangement links TRBV11-2 to TRBJ1-3. The CDR3 is 14 amino acids. Germline V gene lookup returns CDR1 SGHAT and CDR2 FQNNGV. CDR3 amino acids: CASSSQVSGNTIYF.

Considering frequency, this clonotype is large. J is TRBJ2-1 and V is TRBV10-1. Germline lookup yields CDR1 WNHNN and CDR2 SYGVQD (reference sequence). The CDR3 covers 15 residues. This chain's CDR3 is CANLGWVSPYKEQFF.

This clonotype is identified as medium-sized from frequency. The chain joins TRBV12-3 or TRBV12-4 to TRBJ1-4; TCRdb's D call, TRBD1, is unchecked because there is no DNA. The CDR3 totals 14 residues. CDR3 protein: CASSSTGGREKLFF.

The V gene is TRBV4-1, the J gene TRBJ2-1; absent DNA, TCRdb's TRBD2 call cannot be checked. CDR3 length: 18 amino acids. In germline, CDR1 is MGHRA, CDR2 YSYEKL. The CDR3 sequence: CASSQGLAGGGVGNEQFF.

This clonotype is deemed medium-sized by its frequency. This chain joins TRBV7-8 and TRBJ1-2. The CDR3 runs 16 residues. CDR1 is SGHVS, CDR2 FQNEAQ, per germline. This chain's CDR3 is CASSLAQPGANYGYTF. The entire variable domain, with the rest obtained from reference TRBV7-8 and TRBJ1-2, is as follows: GAGVSQSPRYKVAKRGQDVALRCDPISGHVSLFWYQQALGQGPEFLTYFQNEAQLDKSGLPSDRFFAERPEGSVSTLKIQRTQQEDSAVYLCASSLAQPGANYGYTFGSGTRLTVV.

The chain combines TRBV27 with TRBJ2-5; TCRdb outputs TRBD1, but without DNA this stays unchecked. The germline gives CDR1 MNHEY, CDR2 SMNVEV (reference sequence). The CDR3 length is 16 residues. CDR3 residues: CASQAGSGLYQETQYF.

The chain is built from TRBV27 and TRBJ2-1; the D gene TCRdb calls, TRBD1, cannot be checked with no DNA. This CDR3 has 16 amino acids. Germline V CDR1 and CDR2: MNHEY, SMNVEV (reference sequence). The CDR3 sequence is CASSSSTRGAANEQFF.